This T cell receptor beta chain is from a study of T cell responses to AZD1222 COVID-19 vaccine. Findings and caveats of the study: In a largely white British group with more females than males, clonal diversity was possibly underestimated.

The CDR3 is 14 amino acids. CDR1 and CDR2 (germline): SGHDN, FVKESK. V shed 4 bases and J 5 bases; nucleotides not matched to a gene: 6. The method was immunoSEQ multiplex PCR; TCRdb's version includes in-frame clones alone and lacks a portion of them. The table includes about 160,000 clones, more than 80% detected once. Comments on this clone: Its target is not known.

The study pooled second doses at about 4 or about 12 weeks. This sequence originates from an adult who received the AZD1222 COVID-19 vaccine. V is TRBV14 and J is TRBJ1-1; TRBD1 agrees at 8 bases. The sequencing here drew on peripheral blood, taken 28 days after the second AZD1222 dose. The CDR3 coding sequence is TGTGCCAGCAGCCGCGCAGGGGGCCGAACTGAAGCTTTCTTT. Its translation is CASSRAGGRTEAFF.